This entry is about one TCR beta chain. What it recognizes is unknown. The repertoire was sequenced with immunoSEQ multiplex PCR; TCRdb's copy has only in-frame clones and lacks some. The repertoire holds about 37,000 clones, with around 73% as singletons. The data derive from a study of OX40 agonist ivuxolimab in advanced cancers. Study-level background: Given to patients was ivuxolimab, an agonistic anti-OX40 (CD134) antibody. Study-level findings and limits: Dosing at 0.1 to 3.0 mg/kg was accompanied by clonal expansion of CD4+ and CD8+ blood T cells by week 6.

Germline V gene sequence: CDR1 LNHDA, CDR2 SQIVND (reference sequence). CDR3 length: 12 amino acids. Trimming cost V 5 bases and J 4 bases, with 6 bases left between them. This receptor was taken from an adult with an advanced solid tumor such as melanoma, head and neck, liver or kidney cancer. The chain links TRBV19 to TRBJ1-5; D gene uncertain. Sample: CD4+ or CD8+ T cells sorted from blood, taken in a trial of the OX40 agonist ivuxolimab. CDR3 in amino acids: CASSPSNQPQHF. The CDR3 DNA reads TGTGCCAGTAGTCCCAGTAATCAGCCCCAGCATTTT.